This T cell receptor (beta chain) derives from a study of T cell changes during pregnancy in multiple sclerosis. This clone was seen more than once but under ten times. Assay used: immunoSEQ multiplex PCR; TCRdb lists only in-frame clones, some missing. The table shows roughly 56,000 clones, with roughly 89% occurring only once. Germline lookup yields CDR1 MNHEY and CDR2 SMNVEV (reference sequence). The CDR3 consists of 15 residues. Trimming pared 7 bases from V and 1 base from J, leaving 17 bases between. The chain joins TRBV27 to TRBJ2-7, with a tentative D call TRBD2 (6 bases). This material consisted of CD4+ T cells from peripheral blood mononuclear cells, taken after pregnancy. This receptor was taken from a female donor in good health, enrolled as a control in a pregnancy study. The CDR3 protein is CASKEAGRPSYEQYF. Here the CDR3 DNA reads TGTGCCAGCAAAGAAGCGGGTCGCCCATCCTACGAGCAGTACTTC.